What follows is one TCR beta chain and its context. The sample is drawn from a study of shared clonotypes between healthy human individuals. Study context: The cohort comprised a couple of women and a few men. Their ages spanned 18 to 49 years.

Germline CDR1 reads SNHLY; CDR2 reads FYNNEI. CDR3 length: 13 residues. V shed 7 bases, J shed 6 bases, and the junction held 7 bases outside the gene matches. Several immunoSEQ 96-well plates shared each subset's DNA, each plate a replicate. Template amounts of approximately 300 ng DNA, tens of thousands of T cell genomes, were employed in unsorted PBMC replicate PCRs. Sequencing used immunoSEQ multiplex PCR; TCRdb keeps in-frame clones, though not all of them. The profile shows fewer than 650,000 clones, about 82% of them singletons. The TCR comes from a woman aged 40 to 50 in good health. Some clones in this sample may be carry-over from other donors' samples. The V and J genes are TRBV2 and TRBJ2-3; 7 nucleotides align to TRBD2. Input material: PBMCs. CDR3 DNA: TGTGCCAGCACCCTGCTCGGGAGGGATACGCAGTATTTT. Its translation: CASTLLGRDTQYF.